The clone carrying this T cell receptor beta chain has at least ten counts. Its specificity is unknown. Looked up from germline, CDR1 is SEHNR and CDR2 is FQNEAQ (reference sequence). Trimming shortened V by 4 bases and J by 4 bases, and 13 bases separated the two germline ends. CDR3 size: 14 residues. Sorting with CD45RO/CCR7/CD25/CD127/CD95/CD27 yielded naive, central memory, regulatory and stem-like memory CD4+ cells. Sort purity for all populations was recorded as exceeding 98%. Investigators reverse transcribed all isolated RNA, so they sequenced expressed TCRB transcripts. Profiling relied on immunoSEQ multiplex PCR, and the TCRdb table lists in-frame clones only, not all of them. The sample holds about 620,000 clones, 15% to 17% seen once. The sample comes from a study of beta chain features in type 1 diabetes. Study-level points and caveats: PCR may have favored shorter templates equally in patients and controls.

The sequenced material came from naive CD4+ T cells from blood. The sequence was collected from a man aged 18 to 29 in good health. The V call is TRBV7-9, the J call TRBJ1-1; D is perhaps TRBD1 (6 bases). Here the CDR3 DNA reads TGTGCCAGCAGCTCGGGGACAATCGGCACTGAAGCTTTCTTT. It encodes CASSSGTIGTEAFF.